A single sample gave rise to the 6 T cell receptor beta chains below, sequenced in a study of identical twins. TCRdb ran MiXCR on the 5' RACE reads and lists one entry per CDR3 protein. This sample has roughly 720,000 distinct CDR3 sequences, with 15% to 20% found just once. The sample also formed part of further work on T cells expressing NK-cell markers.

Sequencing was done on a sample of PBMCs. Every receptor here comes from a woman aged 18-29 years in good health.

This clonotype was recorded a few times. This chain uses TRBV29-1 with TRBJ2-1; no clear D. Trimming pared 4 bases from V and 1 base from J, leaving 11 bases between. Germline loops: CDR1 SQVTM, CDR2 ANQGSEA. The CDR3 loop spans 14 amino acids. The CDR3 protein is CSVAVRESYNEQFF. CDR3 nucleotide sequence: TGCAGCGTTGCGGTCAGAGAATCCTACAATGAGCAGTTCTTC.

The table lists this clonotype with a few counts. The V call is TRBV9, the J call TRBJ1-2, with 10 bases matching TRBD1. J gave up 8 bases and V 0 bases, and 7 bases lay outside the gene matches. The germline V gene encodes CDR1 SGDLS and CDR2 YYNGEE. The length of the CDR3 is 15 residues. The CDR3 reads CASSVEGQGRSGYTF. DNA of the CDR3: TGTGCCAGCAGCGTAGAGGGACAGGGGAGAAGCGGCTACACCTTC.

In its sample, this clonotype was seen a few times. In nucleotides, the CDR3 is TGCGCCAGCAGCTTTAGACAGGGCTACTCTGGGGCCAACGTCCTGACTTTC. Its protein is CASSFRQGYSGANVLTF. The rearrangement uses TRBV5-1 and TRBJ2-6; 7 bases line up with TRBD1. CDR1 and CDR2 (germline): SGHRS, YFSETQ. This CDR3 has 17 amino acids. J gave up 0 bases and V 2 bases, and 5 bases lay outside the gene matches.

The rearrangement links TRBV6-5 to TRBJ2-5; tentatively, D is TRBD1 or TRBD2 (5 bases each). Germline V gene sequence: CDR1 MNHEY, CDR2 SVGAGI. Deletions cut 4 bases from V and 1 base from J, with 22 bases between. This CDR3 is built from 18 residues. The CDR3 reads CASSLREYNEGTQETQYF. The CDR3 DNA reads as TGTGCCAGCAGTTTACGAGAGTATAATGAGGGGACCCAAGAGACCCAGTACTTC.

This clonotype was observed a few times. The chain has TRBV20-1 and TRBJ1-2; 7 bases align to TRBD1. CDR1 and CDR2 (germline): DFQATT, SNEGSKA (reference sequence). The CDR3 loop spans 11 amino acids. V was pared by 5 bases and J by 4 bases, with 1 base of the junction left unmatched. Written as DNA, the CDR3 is TGCAGTGCTCAGGGGGGCTATGGCTACACCTTC. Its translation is CSAQGGYGYTF.

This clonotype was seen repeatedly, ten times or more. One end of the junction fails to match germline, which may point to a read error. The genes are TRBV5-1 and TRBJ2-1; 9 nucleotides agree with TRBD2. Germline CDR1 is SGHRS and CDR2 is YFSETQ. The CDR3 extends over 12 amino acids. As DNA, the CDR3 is TGTGCCAGCAGCTCACTAGCGGGTGAGCAGTTCTTC. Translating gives CASSSLAGEQFF.